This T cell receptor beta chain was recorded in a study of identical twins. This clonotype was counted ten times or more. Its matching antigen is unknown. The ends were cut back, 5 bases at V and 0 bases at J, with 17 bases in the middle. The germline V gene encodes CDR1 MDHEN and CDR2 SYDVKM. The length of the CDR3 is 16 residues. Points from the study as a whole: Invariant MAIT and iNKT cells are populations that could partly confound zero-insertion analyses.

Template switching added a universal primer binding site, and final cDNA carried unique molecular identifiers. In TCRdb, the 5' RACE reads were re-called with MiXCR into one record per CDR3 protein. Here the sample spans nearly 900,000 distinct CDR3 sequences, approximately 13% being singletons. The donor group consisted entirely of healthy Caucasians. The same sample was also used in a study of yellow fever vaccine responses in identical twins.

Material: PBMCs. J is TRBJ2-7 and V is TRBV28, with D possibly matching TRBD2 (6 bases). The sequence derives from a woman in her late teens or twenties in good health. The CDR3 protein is CASSGGGTLASYEQYF. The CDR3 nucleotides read TGTGCCAGCAGTGGGGGTGGAACACTAGCCTCCTACGAGCAGTACTTC.